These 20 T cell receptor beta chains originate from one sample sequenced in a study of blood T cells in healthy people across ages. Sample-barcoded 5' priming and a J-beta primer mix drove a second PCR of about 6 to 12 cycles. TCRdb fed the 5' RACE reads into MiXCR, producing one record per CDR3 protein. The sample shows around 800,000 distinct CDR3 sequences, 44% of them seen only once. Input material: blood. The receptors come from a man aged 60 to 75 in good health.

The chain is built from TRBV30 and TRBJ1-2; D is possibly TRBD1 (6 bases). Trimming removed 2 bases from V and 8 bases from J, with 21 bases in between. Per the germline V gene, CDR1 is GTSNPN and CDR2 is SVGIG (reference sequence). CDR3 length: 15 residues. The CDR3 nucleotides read TGTGCCTGGAGTTTCCCGGGGGGGCGCGTCTACGGCTACACCTTC. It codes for CAWSFPGGRVYGYTF. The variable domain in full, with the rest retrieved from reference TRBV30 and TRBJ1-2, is SQTIHQWPATLVQPVGSPLSLECTVEGTSNPNLYWYRQAAGRGLQLLFYSVGIGQISSEVPQNLSASRPQDRQFILSSKKLLLSDSGFYLCAWSFPGGRVYGYTFGSGTRLTVV.

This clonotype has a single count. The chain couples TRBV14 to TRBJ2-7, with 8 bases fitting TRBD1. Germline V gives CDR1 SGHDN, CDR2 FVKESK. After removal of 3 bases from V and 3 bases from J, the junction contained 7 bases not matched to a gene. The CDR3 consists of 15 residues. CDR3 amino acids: CASSQEPGTGYEQYF. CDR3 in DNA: TGTGCCAGCAGCCAGGAGCCAGGGACAGGCTACGAGCAGTACTTC.

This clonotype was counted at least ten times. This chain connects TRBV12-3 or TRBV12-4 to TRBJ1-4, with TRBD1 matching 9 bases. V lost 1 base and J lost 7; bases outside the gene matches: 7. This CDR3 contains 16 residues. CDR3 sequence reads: CASSLGEQGAIEKLFF. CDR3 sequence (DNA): TGTGCCAGCAGTTTAGGGGAACAGGGGGCTATTGAAAAACTGTTTTTT.

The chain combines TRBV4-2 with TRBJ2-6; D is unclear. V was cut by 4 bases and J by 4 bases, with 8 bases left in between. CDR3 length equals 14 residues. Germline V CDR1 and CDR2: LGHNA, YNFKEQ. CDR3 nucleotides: TGTGCCAGCAGCCGGCAGCGAGGGGCCAACGTCCTGACTTTC. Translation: CASSRQRGANVLTF.

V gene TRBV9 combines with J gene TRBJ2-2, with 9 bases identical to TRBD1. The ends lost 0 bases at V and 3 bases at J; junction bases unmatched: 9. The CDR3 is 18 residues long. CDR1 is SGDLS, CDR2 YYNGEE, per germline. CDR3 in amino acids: CASSVDTGGLIYTGELFF. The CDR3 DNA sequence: TGTGCCAGCAGCGTAGACACAGGGGGCTTGATTTACACCGGGGAGCTGTTTTTT.

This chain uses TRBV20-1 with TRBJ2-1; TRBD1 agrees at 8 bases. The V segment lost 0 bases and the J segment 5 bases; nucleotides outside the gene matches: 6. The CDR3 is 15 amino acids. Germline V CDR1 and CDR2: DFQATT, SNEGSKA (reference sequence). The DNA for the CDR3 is TGCAGTGCTAGAGATCGGACAGGGCGAAACAATGAGCAGTTCTTC. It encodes CSARDRTGRNNEQFF.

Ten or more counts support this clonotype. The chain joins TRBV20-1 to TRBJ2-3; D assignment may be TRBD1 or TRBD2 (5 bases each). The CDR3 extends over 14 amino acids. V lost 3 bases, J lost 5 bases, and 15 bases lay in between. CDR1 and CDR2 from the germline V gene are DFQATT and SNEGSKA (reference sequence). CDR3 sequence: CSASPGTSQDTQYF. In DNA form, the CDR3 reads TGCAGTGCTAGCCCCGGGACCAGTCAAGATACGCAGTATTTT.

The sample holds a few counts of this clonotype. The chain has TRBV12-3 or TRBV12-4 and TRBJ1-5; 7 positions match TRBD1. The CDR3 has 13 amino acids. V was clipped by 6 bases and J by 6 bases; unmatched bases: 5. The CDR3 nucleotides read TGTGCCAGCAGCTCACAGGGGAGTCAGCCCCAGCATTTT. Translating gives CASSSQGSQPQHF.

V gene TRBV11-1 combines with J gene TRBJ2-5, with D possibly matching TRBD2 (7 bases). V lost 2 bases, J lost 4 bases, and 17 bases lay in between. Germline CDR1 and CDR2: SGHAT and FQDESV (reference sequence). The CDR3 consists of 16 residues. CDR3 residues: CASSLLYPGGRETQYF. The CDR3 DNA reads TGTGCCAGCAGCTTACTGTATCCGGGGGGCAGAGAGACCCAGTACTTC. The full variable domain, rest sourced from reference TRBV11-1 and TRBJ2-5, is EAEVAQSPRYKITEKSQAVAFWCDPISGHATLYWYRQILGQGPELLVQFQDESVVDDSQLPKDRFSAERLKGVDSTLKIQPAELGDSAMYLCASSLLYPGGRETQYFGPGTRLLVL.

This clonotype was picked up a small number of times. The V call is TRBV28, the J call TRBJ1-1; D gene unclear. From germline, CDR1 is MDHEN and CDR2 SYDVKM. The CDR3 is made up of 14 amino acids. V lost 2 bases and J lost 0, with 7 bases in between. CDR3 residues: CASSLVSMNTEAFF. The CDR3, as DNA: TGTGCCAGCAGTTTAGTGAGCATGAACACTGAAGCTTTCTTT.

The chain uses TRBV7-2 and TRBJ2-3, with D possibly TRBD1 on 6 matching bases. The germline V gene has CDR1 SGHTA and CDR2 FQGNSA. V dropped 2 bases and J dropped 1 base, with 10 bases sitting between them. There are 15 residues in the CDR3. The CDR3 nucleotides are TGTGCCAGCAGCTTACGACAGGCGGGCACAGATACGCAGTATTTT. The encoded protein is CASSLRQAGTDTQYF.

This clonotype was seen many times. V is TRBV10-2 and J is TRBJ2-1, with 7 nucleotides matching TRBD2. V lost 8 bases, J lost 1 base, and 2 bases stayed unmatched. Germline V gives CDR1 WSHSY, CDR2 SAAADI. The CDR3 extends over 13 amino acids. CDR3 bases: TGCGCCAGCGGACTAGGGTCCTACAATGAGCAGTTCTTC. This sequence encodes CASGLGSYNEQFF.

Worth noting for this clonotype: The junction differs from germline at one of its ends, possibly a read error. The CDR3 nucleotides are TGCAGTGCTATCCGACTAGGACAGGGAGATCAACCCCAGCATTTT. This encodes CSAIRLGQGDQPQHF. The V and J genes are TRBV20-1 and TRBJ1-5, with 8 bases that match TRBD1. The CDR3 is 15 amino acids. The germline V gene encodes CDR1 DFQATT and CDR2 SNEGSKA (reference sequence).

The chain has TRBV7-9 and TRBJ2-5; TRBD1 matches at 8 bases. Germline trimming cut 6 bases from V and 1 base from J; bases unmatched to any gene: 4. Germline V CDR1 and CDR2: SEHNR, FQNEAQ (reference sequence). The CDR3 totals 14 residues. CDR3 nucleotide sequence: TGTGCCAGCAGTCCTCAGGGGGCCCAAGAGACCCAGTACTTC. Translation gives CASSPQGAQETQYF.

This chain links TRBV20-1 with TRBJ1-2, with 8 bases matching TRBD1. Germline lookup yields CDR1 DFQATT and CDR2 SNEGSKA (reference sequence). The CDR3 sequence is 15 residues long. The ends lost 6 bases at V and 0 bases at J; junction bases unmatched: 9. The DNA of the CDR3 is TGCAGTGCATCCGGACAGGGAGGGTCTAACTATGGCTACACCTTC. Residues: CSASGQGGSNYGYTF.

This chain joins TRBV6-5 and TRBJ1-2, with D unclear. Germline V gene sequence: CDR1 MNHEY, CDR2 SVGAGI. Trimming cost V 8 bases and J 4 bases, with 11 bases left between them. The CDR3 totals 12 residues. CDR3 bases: TGTGCCAGCCGGGTCCTGGGCTATGGCTACACCTTC. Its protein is CASRVLGYGYTF.

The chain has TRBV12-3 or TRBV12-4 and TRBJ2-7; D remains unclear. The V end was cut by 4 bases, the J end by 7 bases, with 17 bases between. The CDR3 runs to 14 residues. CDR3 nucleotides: TGTGCCAGCAGTTATCGGTCCTACGAGCGAGAGCAGTACTTC. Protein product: CASSYRSYEREQYF.

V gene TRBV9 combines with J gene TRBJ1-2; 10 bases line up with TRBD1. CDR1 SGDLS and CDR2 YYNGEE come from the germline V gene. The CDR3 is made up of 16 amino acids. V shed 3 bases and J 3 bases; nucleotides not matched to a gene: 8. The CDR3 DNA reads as TGTGCCAGCAGCGCTCGGACAGGGGGGGAAGACTATGGCTACACCTTC. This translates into CASSARTGGEDYGYTF. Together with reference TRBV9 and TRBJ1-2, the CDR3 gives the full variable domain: DSGVTQTPKHLITATGQRVTLRCSPRSGDLSVYWYQQSLDQGLQFLIQYYNGEERAKGNILERFSAQQFPDLHSELNLSSLELGDSALYFCASSARTGGEDYGYTFGSGTRLTVV.

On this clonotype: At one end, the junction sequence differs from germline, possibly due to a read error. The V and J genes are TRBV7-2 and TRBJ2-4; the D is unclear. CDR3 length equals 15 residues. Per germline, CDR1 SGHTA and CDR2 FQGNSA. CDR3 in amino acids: CASGLVLRTKNIQYF. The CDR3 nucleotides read TGTGCCAGCGGCTTAGTTTTACGGACCAAAAACATTCAGTACTTC.

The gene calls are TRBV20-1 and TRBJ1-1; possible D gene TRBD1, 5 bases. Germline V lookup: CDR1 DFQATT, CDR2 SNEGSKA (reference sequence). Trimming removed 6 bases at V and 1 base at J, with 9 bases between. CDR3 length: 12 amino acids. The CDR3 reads CSADQGNTEAFF. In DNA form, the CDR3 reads TGCAGTGCCGACCAGGGGAACACTGAAGCTTTCTTT.